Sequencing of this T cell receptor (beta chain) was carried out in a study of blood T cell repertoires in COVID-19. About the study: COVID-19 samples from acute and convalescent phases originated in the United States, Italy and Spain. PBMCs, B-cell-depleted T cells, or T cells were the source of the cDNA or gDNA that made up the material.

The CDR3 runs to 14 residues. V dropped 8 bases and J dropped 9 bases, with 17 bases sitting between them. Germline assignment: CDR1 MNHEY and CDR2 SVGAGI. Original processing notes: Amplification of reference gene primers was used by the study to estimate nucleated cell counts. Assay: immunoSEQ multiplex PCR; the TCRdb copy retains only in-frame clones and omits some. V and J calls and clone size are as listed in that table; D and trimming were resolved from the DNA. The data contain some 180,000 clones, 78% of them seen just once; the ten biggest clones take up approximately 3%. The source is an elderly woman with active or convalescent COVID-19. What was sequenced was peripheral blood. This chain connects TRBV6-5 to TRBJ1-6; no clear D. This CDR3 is CASLFRASGSPLHF. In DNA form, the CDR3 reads TGTGCCAGCCTGTTTAGGGCCAGCGGTTCACCCCTCCACTTT.